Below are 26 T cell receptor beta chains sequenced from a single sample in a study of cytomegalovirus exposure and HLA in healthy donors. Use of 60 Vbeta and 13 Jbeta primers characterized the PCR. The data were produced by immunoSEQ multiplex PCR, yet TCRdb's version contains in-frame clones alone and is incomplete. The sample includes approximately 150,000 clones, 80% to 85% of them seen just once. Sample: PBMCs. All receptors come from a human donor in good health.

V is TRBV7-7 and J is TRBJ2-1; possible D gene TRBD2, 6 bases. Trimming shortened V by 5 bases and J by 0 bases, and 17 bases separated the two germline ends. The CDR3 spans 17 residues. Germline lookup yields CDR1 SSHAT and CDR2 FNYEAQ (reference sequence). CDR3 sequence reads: CASSPAGTSGSYNEQFF. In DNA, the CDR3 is TGTGCCAGCAGCCCCGCGGGGACCTCAGGCTCCTACAATGAGCAGTTCTTC. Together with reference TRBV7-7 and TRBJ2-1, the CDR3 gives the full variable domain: GAGVSQSPRYKVTKRGQDVTLRCDPISSHATLYWYQQALGQGPEFLTYFNYEAQPDKSGLPSDRFSAERPEGSISTLTIQRTEQRDSAMYRCASSPAGTSGSYNEQFFGPGTRLTVL.

The DNA of the CDR3 is TGTGCCAGCAGCTCCGGACTACAAGAGACCCAGTACTTC. Its translation is CASSSGLQETQYF. The J gene is TRBJ2-5, the V gene TRBV11-2; D may be TRBD2 (6 bases). CDR1 and CDR2 from the germline V gene are SGHAT and FQNNGV. The CDR3 runs 13 residues. V lost 4 bases, J lost 2 bases, and 8 bases lay in between.

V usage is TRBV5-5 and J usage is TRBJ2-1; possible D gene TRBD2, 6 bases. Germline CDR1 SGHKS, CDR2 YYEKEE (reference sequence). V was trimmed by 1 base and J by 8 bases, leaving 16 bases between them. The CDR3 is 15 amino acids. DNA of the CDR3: TGTGCCAGCAGCTTGATATTGACTAGTACACATGAGCAGTTCTTC. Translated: CASSLILTSTHEQFF.

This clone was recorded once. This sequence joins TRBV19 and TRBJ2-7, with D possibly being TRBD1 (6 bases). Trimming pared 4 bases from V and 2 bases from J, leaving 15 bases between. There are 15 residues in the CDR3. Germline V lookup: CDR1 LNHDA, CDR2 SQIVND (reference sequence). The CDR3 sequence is CASSTNHRTAYEQYF. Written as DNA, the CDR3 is TGTGCCAGTAGTACCAACCACCGGACAGCCTACGAGCAGTACTTC.

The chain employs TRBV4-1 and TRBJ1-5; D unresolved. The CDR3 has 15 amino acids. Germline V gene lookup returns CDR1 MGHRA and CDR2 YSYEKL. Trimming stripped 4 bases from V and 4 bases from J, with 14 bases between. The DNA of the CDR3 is TGCGCCAGCAGCCTAAGCTTAGCGGGTAATCAGCCCCAGCATTTT. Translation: CASSLSLAGNQPQHF.

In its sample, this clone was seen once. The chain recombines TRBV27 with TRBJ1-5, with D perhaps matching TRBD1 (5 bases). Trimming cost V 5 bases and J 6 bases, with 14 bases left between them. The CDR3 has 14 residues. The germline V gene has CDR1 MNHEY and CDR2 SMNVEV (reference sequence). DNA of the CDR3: TGTGCCAGCAGTCCTCTTGGGGCTAGTCAGCCCCAGCATTTT. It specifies CASSPLGASQPQHF.

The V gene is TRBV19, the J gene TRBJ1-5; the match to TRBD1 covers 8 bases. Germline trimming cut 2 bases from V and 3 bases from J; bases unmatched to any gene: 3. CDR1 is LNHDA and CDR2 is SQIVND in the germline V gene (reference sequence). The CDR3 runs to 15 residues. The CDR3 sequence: CASSIYRGYNQPQHF. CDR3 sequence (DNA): TGTGCCAGTAGTATATACAGGGGGTACAATCAGCCCCAGCATTTT.

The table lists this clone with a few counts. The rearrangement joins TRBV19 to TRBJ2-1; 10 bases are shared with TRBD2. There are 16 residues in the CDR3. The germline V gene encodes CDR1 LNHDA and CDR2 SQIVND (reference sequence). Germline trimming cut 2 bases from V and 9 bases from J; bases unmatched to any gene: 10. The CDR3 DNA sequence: TGTGCCAGTAGTATATTGGAGACTAGCGGGTTCGGTGAGCAGTTCTTC. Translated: CASSILETSGFGEQFF.

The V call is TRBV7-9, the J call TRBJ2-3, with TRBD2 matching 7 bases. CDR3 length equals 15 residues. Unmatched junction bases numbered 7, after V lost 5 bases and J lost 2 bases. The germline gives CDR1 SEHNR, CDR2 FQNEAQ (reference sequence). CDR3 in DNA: TGTGCCAGCAGCCCTAGCGGATACCTCACAGATACGCAGTATTTT. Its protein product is CASSPSGYLTDTQYF.

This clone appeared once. The DNA of the CDR3 is TGCGCCAGCAGCTCCTCCGGGACAGGGCTTTTCTATGGCTACACCTTC. This gives the protein CASSSSGTGLFYGYTF. The V gene is TRBV5-1, the J gene TRBJ1-2; 9 nucleotides agree with TRBD1. The V and J ends lost 3 bases and 4 bases, in that order; junction bases with no gene match: 10. Germline assignment: CDR1 SGHRS and CDR2 YFSETQ. The CDR3 has 16 residues.

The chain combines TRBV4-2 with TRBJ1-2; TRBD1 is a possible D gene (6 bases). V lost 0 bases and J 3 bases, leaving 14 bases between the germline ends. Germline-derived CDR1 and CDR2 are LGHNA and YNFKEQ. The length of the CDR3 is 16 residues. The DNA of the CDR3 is TGTGCCAGCAGCCAAGACCGAACAGGGATCGACTATGGCTACACCTTC. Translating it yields CASSQDRTGIDYGYTF.

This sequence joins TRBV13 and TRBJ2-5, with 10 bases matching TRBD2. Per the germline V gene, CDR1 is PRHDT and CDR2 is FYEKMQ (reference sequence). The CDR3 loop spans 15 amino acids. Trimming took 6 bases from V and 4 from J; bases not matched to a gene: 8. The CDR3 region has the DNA TGTGCCAGCAGTCCGGAGGCTAGCGGGGGAGAGACCCAGTACTTC. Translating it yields CASSPEASGGETQYF.

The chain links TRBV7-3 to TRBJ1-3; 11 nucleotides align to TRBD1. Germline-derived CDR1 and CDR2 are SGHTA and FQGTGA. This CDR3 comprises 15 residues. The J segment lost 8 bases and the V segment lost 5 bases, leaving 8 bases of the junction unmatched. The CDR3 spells CASSLLGQGGDTIYF. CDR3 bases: TGTGCCAGCAGCCTCTTGGGACAGGGGGGAGACACCATATATTTT.

In DNA, the CDR3 is TGTGCCAGCAGATTAACCCGGGACAGCTCAGACAGATCGCAGTATTTT. This translates into CASRLTRDSSDRSQYF. The genes are TRBV28 and TRBJ2-3; 7 nucleotides line up with TRBD1. From germline, CDR1 is MDHEN and CDR2 SYDVKM. The junction had 19 bases not matched to a gene; V was cut back by 6 bases and J by 10 bases. The CDR3 runs 16 residues. Complete variable domain (other parts from reference TRBV28 and TRBJ2-3): DVKVTQSSRYLVKRTGEKVFLECVQDMDHENMFWYRQDPGLGLRLIYFSYDVKMKEKGDIPEGYSVSREKKERFSLILESASTNQTSMYLCASRLTRDSSDRSQYFGPGTRLTVL.

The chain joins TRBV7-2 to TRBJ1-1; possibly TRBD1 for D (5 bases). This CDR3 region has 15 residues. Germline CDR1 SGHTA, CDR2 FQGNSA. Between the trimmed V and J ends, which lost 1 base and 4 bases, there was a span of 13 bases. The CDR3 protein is CASSLGAGFGTEAFF. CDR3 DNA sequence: TGTGCCAGCAGCTTAGGTGCAGGGTTCGGCACTGAAGCTTTCTTT.

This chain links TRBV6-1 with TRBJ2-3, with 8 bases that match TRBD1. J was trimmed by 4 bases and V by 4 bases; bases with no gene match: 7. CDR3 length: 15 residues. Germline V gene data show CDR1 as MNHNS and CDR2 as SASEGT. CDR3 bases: TGTGCCAGCAGTGTTCCGGACAGGGTACCAGATACGCAGTATTTT. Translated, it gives CASSVPDRVPDTQYF.

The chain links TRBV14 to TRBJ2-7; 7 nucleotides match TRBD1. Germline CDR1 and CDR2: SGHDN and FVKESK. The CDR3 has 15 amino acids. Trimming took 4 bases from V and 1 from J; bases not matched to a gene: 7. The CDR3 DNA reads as TGTGCCAGCAGCCCAGAGGGACAGTCTTCCTACGAGCAGTACTTC. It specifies CASSPEGQSSYEQYF.

The chain's CDR3 is CASSWTQGSYEQYF. CDR3 nucleotide sequence: TGTGCCAGCAGCTGGACACAAGGCTCCTACGAGCAGTACTTC. This chain connects TRBV5-6 to TRBJ2-7; a weak D match, TRBD1 (5 bases). The CDR3 runs to 14 residues. Germline lookup yields CDR1 SGHDT and CDR2 YYEEEE. With 3 bases removed from V and 0 bases from J, the gap between germline ends came to 10 bases.

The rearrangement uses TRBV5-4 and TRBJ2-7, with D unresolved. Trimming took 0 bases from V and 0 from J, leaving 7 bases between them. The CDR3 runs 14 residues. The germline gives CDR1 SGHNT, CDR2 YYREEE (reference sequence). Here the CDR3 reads CASSLGSSSYEQYF. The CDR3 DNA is TGTGCCAGCAGCTTGGGGTCGAGCTCCTACGAGCAGTACTTC.

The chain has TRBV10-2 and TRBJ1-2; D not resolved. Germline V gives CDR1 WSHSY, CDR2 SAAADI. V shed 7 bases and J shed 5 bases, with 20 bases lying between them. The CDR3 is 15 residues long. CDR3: CASTPIPGGKYGYTF. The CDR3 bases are TGCGCCAGCACCCCGATTCCAGGAGGGAAGTATGGCTACACCTTC.

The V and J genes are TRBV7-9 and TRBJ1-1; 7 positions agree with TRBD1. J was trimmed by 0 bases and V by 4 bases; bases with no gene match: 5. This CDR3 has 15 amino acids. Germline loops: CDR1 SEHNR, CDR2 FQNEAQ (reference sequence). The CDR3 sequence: CASSSGDSMNTEAFF. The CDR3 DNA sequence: TGTGCCAGCAGCTCGGGGGACAGCATGAACACTGAAGCTTTCTTT. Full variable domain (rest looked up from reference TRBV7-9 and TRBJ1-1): DTGVSQNPRHKITKRGQNVTFRCDPISEHNRLYWYRQTLGQGPEFLTYFQNEAQLEKSRLLSDRFSAERPKGSFSTLEIQRTEQGDSAMYLCASSSGDSMNTEAFFGQGTRLTVV.

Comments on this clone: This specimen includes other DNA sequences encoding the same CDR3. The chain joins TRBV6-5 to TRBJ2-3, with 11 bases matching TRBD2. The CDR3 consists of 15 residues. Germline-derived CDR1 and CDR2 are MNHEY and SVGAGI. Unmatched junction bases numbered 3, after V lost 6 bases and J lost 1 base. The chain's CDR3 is CASRGGLAGTDTQYF. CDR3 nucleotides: TGTGCCAGCAGGGGGGGACTAGCGGGCACAGATACGCAGTATTTT.

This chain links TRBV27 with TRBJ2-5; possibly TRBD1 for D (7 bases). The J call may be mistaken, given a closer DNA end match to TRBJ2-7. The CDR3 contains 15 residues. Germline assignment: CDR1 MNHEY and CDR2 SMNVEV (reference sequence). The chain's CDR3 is CASSPQGTFSYEQYF. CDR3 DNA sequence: TGTGCCAGCAGTCCACAGGGGACTTTCTCCTACGAGCAGTACTTC.

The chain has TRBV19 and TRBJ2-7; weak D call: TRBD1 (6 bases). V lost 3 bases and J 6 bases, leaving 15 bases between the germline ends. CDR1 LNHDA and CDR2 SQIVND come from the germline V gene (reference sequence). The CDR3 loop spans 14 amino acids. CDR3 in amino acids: CASSIRGMEGEQYF. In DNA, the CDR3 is TGTGCCAGTAGTATTAGGGGGATGGAAGGCGAGCAGTACTTC.

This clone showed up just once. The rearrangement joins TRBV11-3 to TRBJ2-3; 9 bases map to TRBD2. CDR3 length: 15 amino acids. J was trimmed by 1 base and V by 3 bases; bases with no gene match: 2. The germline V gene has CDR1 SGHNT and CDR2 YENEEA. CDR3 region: CASSFVAGGTDTQYF. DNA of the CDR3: TGTGCCAGCAGCTTTGTAGCGGGGGGCACAGATACGCAGTATTTT.

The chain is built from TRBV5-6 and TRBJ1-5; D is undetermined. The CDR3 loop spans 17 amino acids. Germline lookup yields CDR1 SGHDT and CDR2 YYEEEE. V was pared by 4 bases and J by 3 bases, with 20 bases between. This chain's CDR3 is CASSLYRGSLVNQPQHF. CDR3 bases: TGTGCCAGCAGCCTATACCGGGGATCGTTGGTCAATCAGCCCCAGCATTTT.